This T cell receptor (beta chain) was recorded in a study of cytomegalovirus exposure and HLA in healthy donors. This CDR3 is built from 14 residues. Germline V lookup: CDR1 SGHNT, CDR2 YYREEE (reference sequence). V lost 3 bases, J lost 4 bases, and 13 bases lay in between. Sequenced by immunoSEQ multiplex PCR; TCRdb stores in-frame clones only, minus some. This table has a few hundred thousand clones, 87% appearing once. Source material: PBMCs. This sequence was found in a man between 18 and 35 years old in good health and CMV-seropositive. This sequence joins TRBV5-4 and TRBJ1-2; D might be TRBD1 (5 bases). CDR3 DNA sequence: TGTGCCAGCAGCTCAATGGGGGACCCCTATGGCTACACCTTC. This gives the protein CASSSMGDPYGYTF.